This is a list of T cell receptor beta chains from one sample in a study of hypomethylating agent response in myelodysplastic syndrome. Sequencing used immunoSEQ multiplex PCR; TCRdb keeps in-frame clones, though not all of them. The table lists under 5,500 clones, approximately 80% of them singletons. Sequencing was performed on bone marrow, taken before or after starting hypomethylating agent treatment for myelodysplastic syndrome (not recorded which). The receptors here all came from a human donor with myelodysplastic syndrome. Both conserved end residues are part of each CDR3. Fields, in order: J gene, clone size, V gene, CDR3 protein. Clone size is stated in some rows and not others, as once, few, many or a class when expanded.

TRBJ1-4 few TRBV18 CASSLIPADYNEKLFF
TRBJ1-5 . TRBV4-1 CASSQDPSLPQHF
TRBJ2-1 . TRBV6-5 CASSFRGTDPYNEQFF
TRBJ2-7 . TRBV5-1 CASSFGTGWGAGSYEQYF
TRBJ1-1 . TRBV7-2 CASSLGAQRGGEAFF
TRBJ2-4 . TRBV5-8 CASSLQGGQNIQYF
TRBJ1-2 . TRBV5-6 CASSLDRRTYGYTF
TRBJ1-3 few TRBV11-2 CASSLSGGTIYF
TRBJ1-2 . TRBV18 CASSPGTGTVGYTF
TRBJ2-5 . TRBV2 CATVRGAGGVETQYF
TRBJ2-1 . TRBV16 CASTSGGEQFF
TRBJ2-2 . TRBV9 CASSLGTSEGGELFF
TRBJ1-2 . TRBV11-1 CASSLFALGGYTF
TRBJ1-4 . TRBV5-1 CASSLGATNEKLFF
TRBJ2-7 . TRBV19 CASSLDGTANYEQYF
TRBJ2-4 . TRBV4-1 CASSQGPSLETKNIQYF
. . TRBV25-1 CASSHSGDSYEQYF
TRBJ1-4 . TRBV9 CASSDTPTNEKLFF